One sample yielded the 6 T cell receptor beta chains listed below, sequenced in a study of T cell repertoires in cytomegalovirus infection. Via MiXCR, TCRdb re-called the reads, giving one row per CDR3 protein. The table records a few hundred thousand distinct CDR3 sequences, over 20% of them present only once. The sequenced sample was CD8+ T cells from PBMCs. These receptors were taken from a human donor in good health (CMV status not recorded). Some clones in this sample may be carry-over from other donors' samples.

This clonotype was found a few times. In nucleotides, the CDR3 is TGCGCCAGCAGCTTGGGGGACAGAACGATGAACACTGAAGCTTTCTTT. Amino acids: CASSLGDRTMNTEAFF. The chain combines TRBV5-1 with TRBJ1-1, with 7 bases identical to TRBD1. CDR3 length: 16 amino acids. V was clipped by 0 bases and J by 0 bases; unmatched bases: 5. The germline gives CDR1 SGHRS, CDR2 YFSETQ.

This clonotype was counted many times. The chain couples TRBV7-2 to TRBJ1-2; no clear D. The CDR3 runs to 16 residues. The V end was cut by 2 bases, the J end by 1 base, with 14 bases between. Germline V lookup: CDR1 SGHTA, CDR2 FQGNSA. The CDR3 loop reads CASSLFASSVNYGYTF. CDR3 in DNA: TGTGCCAGCAGCTTATTTGCGTCTTCGGTTAACTATGGCTACACCTTC.

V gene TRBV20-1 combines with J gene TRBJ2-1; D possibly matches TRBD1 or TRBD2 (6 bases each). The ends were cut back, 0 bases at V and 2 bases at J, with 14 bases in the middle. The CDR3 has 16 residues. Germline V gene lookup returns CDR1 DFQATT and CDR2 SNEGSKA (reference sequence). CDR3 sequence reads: CSARDLGGHTYNEQFF. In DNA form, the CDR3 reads TGCAGTGCTAGAGATCTGGGGGGACATACCTACAATGAGCAGTTCTTC.

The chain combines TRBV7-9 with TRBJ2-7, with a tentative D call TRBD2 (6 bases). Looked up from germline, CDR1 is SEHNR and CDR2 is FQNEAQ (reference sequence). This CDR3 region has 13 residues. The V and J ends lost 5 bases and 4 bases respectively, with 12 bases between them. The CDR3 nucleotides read TGTGCCAGCAGCGGACCGGGACTGTACGAGCAGTACTTC. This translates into CASSGPGLYEQYF.

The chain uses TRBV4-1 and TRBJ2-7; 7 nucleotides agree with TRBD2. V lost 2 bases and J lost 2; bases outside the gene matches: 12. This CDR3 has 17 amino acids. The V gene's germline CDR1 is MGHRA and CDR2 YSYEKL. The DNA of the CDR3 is TGCGCCAGCAGCCAACTCCCAGGAGGGAGGGACCCCTACGAGCAGTACTTC. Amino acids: CASSQLPGGRDPYEQYF.

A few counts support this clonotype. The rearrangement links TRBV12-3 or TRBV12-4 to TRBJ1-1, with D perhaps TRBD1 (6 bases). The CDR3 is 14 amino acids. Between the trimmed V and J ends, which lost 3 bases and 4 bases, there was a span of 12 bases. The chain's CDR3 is CASSLLGGGTEAFF. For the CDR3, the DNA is TGTGCCAGCAGTTTGCTGGGGGGCGGCACTGAAGCTTTCTTT.